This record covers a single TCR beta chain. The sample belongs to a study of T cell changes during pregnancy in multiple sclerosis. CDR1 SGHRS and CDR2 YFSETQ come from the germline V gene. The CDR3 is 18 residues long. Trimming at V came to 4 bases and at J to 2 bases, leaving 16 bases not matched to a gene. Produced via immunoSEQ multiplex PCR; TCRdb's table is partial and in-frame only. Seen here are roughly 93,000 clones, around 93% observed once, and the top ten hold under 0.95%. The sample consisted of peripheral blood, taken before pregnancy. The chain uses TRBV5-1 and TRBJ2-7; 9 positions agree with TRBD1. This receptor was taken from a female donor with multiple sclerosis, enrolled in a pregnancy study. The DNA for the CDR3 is TGCGCCAGCAGCAACCACAGACCCGGGACAGGGTACCCCTACGAGCAGTACTTC. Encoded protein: CASSNHRPGTGYPYEQYF.